This passage covers 27 T cell receptor beta chains from one sample sequenced in a study of blood T cell repertoires in COVID-19. Assay: immunoSEQ multiplex PCR; the TCRdb copy retains only in-frame clones and omits some. The sample includes some 76,000 clones, 65% to 85% seen only once; the top ten take over 15%. The sequenced material came from peripheral blood. These receptors came from a woman aged 55 to 70 with acute or convalescent COVID-19.

The sample holds a few counts of this clone. The CDR3 DNA reads TGTGCCAGCAGCTTAGGTGGAGTTGGCAATAGCAATCAGCCCCAGCATTTT. This translates into CASSLGGVGNSNQPQHF. This chain joins TRBV7-9 and TRBJ1-5; no definite D call. The germline V and J ends were trimmed by 1 base and 0 bases, with 13 bases remaining between them. Germline assignment: CDR1 SEHNR and CDR2 FQNEAQ (reference sequence). The CDR3 contains 17 residues. Together with reference TRBV7-9 and TRBJ1-5, the CDR3 gives the full variable domain: DTGVSQNPRHKITKRGQNVTFRCDPISEHNRLYWYRQTLGQGPEFLTYFQNEAQLEKSRLLSDRFSAERPKGSFSTLEIQRTEQGDSAMYLCASSLGGVGNSNQPQHFGDGTRLSIL.

The J gene is TRBJ1-4, the V gene TRBV2; D might be TRBD1 (6 bases). CDR1 and CDR2 from the germline V gene are SNHLY and FYNNEI. Trimming pared 5 bases from V and 5 bases from J, leaving 15 bases between. This CDR3 spans 15 amino acids. The DNA of the CDR3 is TGTGCCAGCAGTTTCGGACAGAAAGAGAATGAAAAACTGTTTTTT. It codes for CASSFGQKENEKLFF. Full variable domain (rest looked up from reference TRBV2 and TRBJ1-4): EPEVTQTPSHQVTQMGQEVILRCVPISNHLYFYWYRQILGQKVEFLVSFYNNEISEKSEIFDDQFSVERPDGSNFTLKIRSTKLEDSAMYFCASSFGQKENEKLFFGSGTQLSVL.

This clone was picked up many times. The chain combines TRBV19 with TRBJ1-5; no clear D gene. This CDR3 spans 18 amino acids. CDR1 LNHDA and CDR2 SQIVND come from the germline V gene (reference sequence). V was shortened by 2 bases and J by 0 bases, with 17 bases between the two germline ends. DNA of the CDR3: TGTGCCAGTAGTATAACGATAGTGGGCCGGGATAGCAATCAGCCCCAGCATTTT. The encoded protein is CASSITIVGRDSNQPQHF.

The chain joins TRBV7-2 to TRBJ2-1; 7 positions match TRBD1. The germline gives CDR1 SGHTA, CDR2 FQGNSA. The CDR3 has 14 amino acids. V was clipped by 5 bases and J by 8 bases; unmatched bases: 9. CDR3 sequence (DNA): TGTGCCAGCAGCCCCCAGACAGGGATCTATGAGCAGTTCTTC. This encodes CASSPQTGIYEQFF.

The chain has TRBV6-4 and TRBJ2-1; 14 bases are shared with TRBD2. The J segment lost 4 bases and the V segment lost 2 bases, leaving 1 base of the junction unmatched. CDR3 length: 16 amino acids. The V gene's germline CDR1 is MRHNA and CDR2 SNTAGT. In DNA form, the CDR3 reads TGTGCCAGCAGTGACGGACTAGCGGGGGGATACAATGAGCAGTTCTTC. Its translation is CASSDGLAGGYNEQFF.

The chain has TRBV5-1 and TRBJ1-1; 7 nucleotides agree with TRBD1. J lost 1 base, V lost 9 bases, and 9 bases had no gene match. CDR1 SGHRS and CDR2 YFSETQ come from the germline V gene. The CDR3 consists of 14 residues. CDR3 DNA: TGCGCCACCCGAGAGACAGGGTCGAACACTGAAGCTTTCTTT. Protein product: CATRETGSNTEAFF.

The chain has TRBV27 and TRBJ1-2; D is uncertain. The CDR3 sequence is 11 residues long. The germline gives CDR1 MNHEY, CDR2 SMNVEV (reference sequence). Trimming stripped 6 bases from V and 6 bases from J, with 8 bases between. DNA of the CDR3: TGTGCCAGCAGCAATGGGCATGGCTACACCTTC. Amino acids: CASSNGHGYTF.

The rearrangement uses TRBV30 and TRBJ1-4, with 7 bases lining up with TRBD1. The CDR3 is 14 residues long. Trimming cost V 3 bases and J 8 bases; bases outside gene matches: 9. Germline-derived CDR1 and CDR2 are GTSNPN and SVGIG (reference sequence). The CDR3 DNA follows: TGTGCCTGGAGCCAAAGGAGGGGGCAGGAAAAACTGTTTTTT. It is translated as CAWSQRRGQEKLFF. Complete variable domain (other parts from reference TRBV30 and TRBJ1-4): SQTIHQWPATLVQPVGSPLSLECTVEGTSNPNLYWYRQAAGRGLQLLFYSVGIGQISSEVPQNLSASRPQDRQFILSSKKLLLSDSGFYLCAWSQRRGQEKLFFGSGTQLSVL.

The chain combines TRBV24-1 with TRBJ1-6; tentative D call: TRBD1 (6 bases). CDR1 is KGHDR and CDR2 is SFDVKD in the germline V gene. The V end was cut by 5 bases, the J end by 9 bases, with 10 bases between. The CDR3 has 13 residues. The CDR3 nucleotides are TGTGCCACCAGTGCCAACAGGGCTTCACCCCTCCACTTT. It translates to CATSANRASPLHF.

Relative to its sample, this clone is medium-sized. J is TRBJ2-1 and V is TRBV24-1, with a tentative D call TRBD2 (5 bases). Trimming cost V 2 bases and J 3 bases, with 7 bases left between them. Looked up from germline, CDR1 is KGHDR and CDR2 is SFDVKD. The CDR3 consists of 14 residues. The CDR3 protein is CATSDSRDYNEQFF. In DNA form, the CDR3 reads TGTGCCACCAGTGATTCCCGGGACTACAATGAGCAGTTCTTC.

This clone came up once. V usage is TRBV6-4 and J usage is TRBJ2-2; D might be TRBD1 (6 bases). This CDR3 contains 15 residues. Germline CDR1 reads MRHNA; CDR2 reads SNTAGT. V was cut by 6 bases and J by 4 bases, with 15 bases left in between. The CDR3 here is CASSRDTTSTGELFF. Written as DNA, the CDR3 is TGTGCCAGCAGCCGGGACACGACGTCCACCGGGGAGCTGTTTTTT.

The J gene is TRBJ2-7, the V gene TRBV6-2 or TRBV6-3; the D is unclear. Germline V gene data show CDR1 as MNHEY and CDR2 as SVGEGT. V was trimmed by 0 bases and J by 2 bases, leaving 17 bases between them. This CDR3 has 17 amino acids. CDR3 sequence: CASSYSSSSRNPYEQYF. The CDR3 bases are TGTGCCAGCAGTTACTCGAGTAGTTCTCGCAATCCCTACGAGCAGTACTTC.

This sequence joins TRBV20-1 and TRBJ2-5; D gene uncertain. Germline V lookup: CDR1 DFQATT, CDR2 SNEGSKA (reference sequence). V shed 3 bases and J shed 5 bases, with 4 bases lying between them. CDR3 length: 10 amino acids. CDR3 coding DNA: TGCAGTGCTAGCGTTGAGACCCAGTACTTC. Amino acid sequence: CSASVETQYF.

This clone has only one observation. V and J are TRBV6-5 and TRBJ1-5, with TRBD1 as a possible D gene (5 bases). The length of the CDR3 is 14 residues. Germline-derived CDR1 and CDR2 are MNHEY and SVGAGI. The V end was cut by 8 bases, the J end by 6 bases, with 17 bases between. CDR3 loop: CASSPGSTIQPQHF. In DNA, the CDR3 is TGTGCCAGCTCTCCAGGGTCGACGATTCAGCCCCAGCATTTT.

This clone appeared a single time. The rearrangement uses TRBV2 and TRBJ1-1; possible D gene TRBD1, 5 bases. Germline V CDR1 and CDR2: SNHLY, FYNNEI. This CDR3 spans 13 amino acids. V shed 5 bases and J shed 5 bases, with 12 bases lying between them. The CDR3: CASSRPGGTEAFF. For the CDR3, the DNA is TGTGCCAGCAGTAGACCTGGGGGGACTGAAGCTTTCTTT.

The chain combines TRBV19 with TRBJ2-5, with D possibly being TRBD2 (6 bases). Germline lookup yields CDR1 LNHDA and CDR2 SQIVND (reference sequence). V lost 3 bases and J 4 bases, leaving 18 bases between the germline ends. The CDR3 covers 16 residues. This chain's CDR3 is CASSMMGLGAGETQYF. As DNA, the CDR3 is TGTGCCAGTAGTATGATGGGACTCGGGGCCGGAGAGACCCAGTACTTC.

The chain joins TRBV28 to TRBJ2-2; TRBD1 aligns across 9 bases. The trim removed 6 bases at V and 6 bases at J, leaving 11 bases unmatched. From germline, CDR1 is MDHEN and CDR2 SYDVKM. The CDR3 extends over 16 amino acids. The CDR3 nucleotides are TGTGCCAGCAGCCGCCGACAGGGGGGGGTCGCCGGGGAGCTGTTTTTT. The encoded protein is CASSRRQGGVAGELFF.

This clone was seen a single time. V is TRBV2 and J is TRBJ2-2, with TRBD2 identical over 10 bases. The junction had 12 bases not matched to a gene; V was cut back by 7 bases and J by 7 bases. Per the germline V gene, CDR1 is SNHLY and CDR2 is FYNNEI. This CDR3 is built from 16 residues. DNA for the CDR3: TGTGCCAGCAACGGAGTAGCGGGGGGCGAGGACGGGGAGCTGTTTTTT. It is translated as CASNGVAGGEDGELFF.

This clone has a count of ten or more. The rearrangement uses TRBV5-6 and TRBJ1-5, with D maybe TRBD1 (5 bases). This CDR3 is built from 14 residues. V was trimmed by 2 bases and J by 6 bases, leaving 12 bases between them. The V gene's germline CDR1 is SGHDT and CDR2 YYEEEE. The CDR3 sequence is CASSFREAGQPQHF. CDR3 DNA: TGTGCCAGCAGCTTCAGGGAGGCGGGTCAGCCCCAGCATTTT.

About this clone itself: One end of the junction does not line up with germline, which may come from a read error. The chain has TRBV6-2 or TRBV6-3 and TRBJ1-2; possible D gene TRBD1, 6 bases. The germline gives CDR1 MNHEY, CDR2 SVGEGT. The CDR3 is made up of 15 amino acids. In DNA form, the CDR3 reads TGTGCCAGCAGTTACTCGAGGACAGCTAATTATGGCTACACCTTC. Translated, it gives CASSYSRTANYGYTF.

CDR3 loop: CASSTAQGAGTEAFF. In DNA, the CDR3 is TGCGCCAGCAGCACCGCACAGGGGGCAGGAACTGAAGCTTTCTTT. The V and J genes are TRBV5-1 and TRBJ1-1; 9 bases align to TRBD1. The J segment lost 5 bases and the V segment lost 4 bases, leaving 9 bases of the junction unmatched. Looked up from germline, CDR1 is SGHRS and CDR2 is YFSETQ. CDR3 length equals 15 residues. The whole variable domain, remainder taken from reference TRBV5-1 and TRBJ1-1, is KAGVTQTPRYLIKTRGQQVTLSCSPISGHRSVSWYQQTPGQGLQFLFEYFSETQRNKGNFPGRFSGRQFSNSRSEMNVSTLELGDSALYLCASSTAQGAGTEAFFGQGTRLTVV.

The rearrangement joins TRBV19 to TRBJ2-6; 10 nucleotides match TRBD1. The CDR3 has 18 residues. Germline-derived CDR1 and CDR2 are LNHDA and SQIVND (reference sequence). V was clipped by 3 bases and J by 0 bases; unmatched bases: 5. In DNA form, the CDR3 reads TGTGCCAGTAGTATTGAAGGGACAGGGGCCTCTGGGGCCAACGTCCTGACTTTC. Translation: CASSIEGTGASGANVLTF. The full variable domain, rest sourced from reference TRBV19 and TRBJ2-6, is DGGITQSPKYLFRKEGQNVTLSCEQNLNHDAMYWYRQDPGQGLRLIYYSQIVNDFQKGDIAEGYSVSREKKESFPLTVTSAQKNPTAFYLCASSIEGTGASGANVLTFGAGSRLTVL.

The rearrangement uses TRBV11-3 and TRBJ2-1, with TRBD2 as a possible D gene (5 bases). CDR3 length equals 14 residues. Germline values: CDR1 SGHNT, CDR2 YENEEA. Deletions cut 7 bases from V and 2 bases from J, with 12 bases between. For the CDR3, the DNA is TGTGCCAGCAAAGGAGGAGACCCCTACAATGAGCAGTTCTTC. Encoded protein: CASKGGDPYNEQFF.

This chain connects TRBV4-3 to TRBJ2-1, with a possible D match to TRBD2 (7 bases). V lost 3 bases and J lost 5, with 17 bases in between. This CDR3 spans 16 amino acids. The V gene's germline CDR1 is LGHNA and CDR2 YSLEER. Written as DNA, the CDR3 is TGCGCCAGCAGCCAGAATCCTCGGGGGGCTAACAATGAGCAGTTCTTC. It yields the protein CASSQNPRGANNEQFF.

This clone was counted once. The rearrangement links TRBV5-1 to TRBJ2-2; 11 bases agree with TRBD1. The germline V gene encodes CDR1 SGHRS and CDR2 YFSETQ. Trimming at V came to 4 bases and at J to 4 bases, leaving 6 bases not matched to a gene. The CDR3 is 16 residues long. CDR3 amino acids: CASSPDRGRVTGELFF. The CDR3 DNA reads TGCGCCAGCAGCCCGGACAGGGGGCGAGTCACCGGGGAGCTGTTTTTT.

The chain employs TRBV29-1 and TRBJ1-1; D gene unclear. Germline CDR1 and CDR2: SQVTM and ANQGSEA. The CDR3 contains 13 residues. V lost 3 bases to trimming and J lost 2 bases, with 10 bases between them. The CDR3 is CSVDGDGNTEAFF. The CDR3 region has the DNA TGCAGCGTTGACGGAGACGGCAACACTGAAGCTTTCTTT.

The V gene is TRBV27, the J gene TRBJ2-1, with D unresolved. V dropped 5 bases and J dropped 7 bases, with 12 bases sitting between them. This CDR3 is 13 amino acids long. In germline, CDR1 is MNHEY, CDR2 SMNVEV (reference sequence). The CDR3 region is CASSQMASNEQFF. In nucleotides, the CDR3 is TGTGCCAGCAGTCAGATGGCCTCTAATGAGCAGTTCTTC.